This TCR beta chain was observed in a study of T-cell memory formation after mild COVID-19. Study-level background: TCR clusters were mostly donor specific.

This clonotype was recorded a few times. Its antigen is currently unknown. TCRdb re-called the 5' RACE reads through MiXCR, storing one row per CDR3 protein. The data contain 150,000 or so distinct CDR3 sequences, almost 25% of them singletons. This CDR3 has 12 residues. Between the trimmed V and J ends, which lost 1 base and 6 bases, there was a span of 4 bases. Germline loops: CDR1 SGHVS, CDR2 FQNEAQ. Notes on the study in general: Some clones that responded turned up in pre-infection memory, which suggests that cross-reactive memory joined in.

The sequence was collected from an adult woman who had mild COVID-19 (a few samples of this study predate the infection). Cell type and time point are not known. Sequenced sample: PBMCs or a T cell subset sorted from them (not recorded which). The V gene is TRBV7-8, the J gene TRBJ1-5, with D unclear. The CDR3 nucleotides read TGTGCCAGCAGCTTAGACGCTCAGCCCCAGCATTTT. The encoded protein is CASSLDAQPQHF.